The 27 T cell receptor beta chains below all came from one sample that was sequenced in a study of vaccination and CD4 T cells after COVID-19. The assay that was used to sequence DNA from cultured CD4+ T cells was the Oncomine TCR Beta short-read assay. A single record per CDR3 protein comes from TCRdb applying MiXCR to the PCR reads. The table shows about 11,000 distinct CDR3 sequences, with 46% occurring only once. Indicated treatment: roughly 11-day PBMC culture with coronavirus spike peptide pools or control peptides (ViraFEST assay). No antigen has been identified for these receptors. Sequencing was carried out using CD4+ T cells from blood, cultured in vitro. These receptor sequences come from a human donor who had recovered from COVID-19.

The rearrangement links TRBV19 to TRBJ2-6; TRBD2 aligns across 14 bases. The CDR3 covers 18 residues. The V gene's germline CDR1 is LNHDA and CDR2 SQIVND (reference sequence). The junction had 5 bases not matched to a gene; V was cut back by 5 bases and J by 2 bases. CDR3 bases: TGTGCCAGTAGTCGGACGGGACTAGCGGGGGCTGGGGCCAACGTCCTGACTTTC. It is translated as CASSRTGLAGAGANVLTF.

The CDR3 DNA reads as TGTGCCAGCAGCCTGGCGAAGGGCCAAGCGAACTATGGCTACACCTTC. Translating gives CASSLAKGQANYGYTF. The V and J genes are TRBV7-9 and TRBJ1-2; D is unclear. There are 16 residues in the CDR3. Germline V gives CDR1 SEHNR, CDR2 FQNEAQ (reference sequence). The V end was cut by 5 bases, the J end by 2 bases, with 18 bases between. The full variable domain, with the rest looked up from reference TRBV7-9 and TRBJ1-2, is DTGVSQNPRHKITKRGQNVTFRCDPISEHNRLYWYRQTLGQGPEFLTYFQNEAQLEKSRLLSDRFSAERPKGSFSTLEIQRTEQGDSAMYLCASSLAKGQANYGYTFGSGTRLTVV.

The chain has TRBV12-5 and TRBJ2-6; 8 positions match TRBD1. This CDR3 comprises 19 residues. Germline loops: CDR1 LGHNT, CDR2 FRNRAP. J was trimmed by 0 bases and V by 2 bases; bases with no gene match: 9. The CDR3 here is CASGLIQGAGNSGANVLTF. For the CDR3, the DNA is TGTGCTAGTGGTTTGATCCAGGGGGCTGGCAACTCTGGGGCCAACGTCCTGACTTTC.

This clonotype came up once. The chain carries TRBV6-2 or TRBV6-3 and TRBJ2-7; 7 positions agree with TRBD1. Germline V gene data show CDR1 as MNHEY and CDR2 as SVGEGT. The CDR3 loop spans 17 amino acids. The V segment lost 2 bases and the J segment 0 bases; nucleotides outside the gene matches: 10. The CDR3, as DNA: TGTGCCAGCAGTTACACTTGGACAGGATCTAACTCCTACGAGCAGTACTTC. The encoded protein is CASSYTWTGSNSYEQYF.

J is TRBJ1-2 and V is TRBV11-3; 8 bases agree with TRBD1. Germline CDR1 reads SGHNT; CDR2 reads YENEEA. Trimming took 0 bases from V and 8 from J; bases not matched to a gene: 14. This CDR3 has 17 residues. In DNA form, the CDR3 reads TGTGCCAGCAGCTTAGAAAGGACAGGGATTGAGCTTACGGGCTACACCTTC. This encodes CASSLERTGIELTGYTF.

The chain carries TRBV30 and TRBJ1-6; D is perhaps TRBD1 (5 bases). This CDR3 is built from 12 residues. From germline, CDR1 is GTSNPN and CDR2 SVGIG (reference sequence). Trimming took off 3 bases at V and 10 bases at J, with 10 bases between the two ends. The CDR3 spells CAWSPRGSPLHF. The CDR3 DNA is TGTGCCTGGAGCCCCCGGGGCTCACCCCTCCACTTT.

This chain connects TRBV30 to TRBJ1-2; TRBD1 matches 7 bases. J was trimmed by 4 bases and V by 1 base; bases with no gene match: 0. This CDR3 comprises 12 residues. CDR1 GTSNPN and CDR2 SVGIG come from the germline V gene (reference sequence). CDR3: CAWSGQGYGYTF. The CDR3 nucleotides are TGTGCCTGGAGTGGACAGGGCTATGGCTACACCTTC.

This clonotype has only a few counts. The chain joins TRBV19 to TRBJ1-5, with D uncertain. The CDR3 spans 15 residues. Germline values: CDR1 LNHDA, CDR2 SQIVND (reference sequence). V lost 2 bases to trimming and J lost 2 bases, with 10 bases between them. The chain's CDR3 is CASSIWRSGNQPQHF. The CDR3 DNA reads TGTGCCAGTAGTATATGGAGGTCGGGCAATCAGCCCCAGCATTTT.

This clonotype has a handful of counts. The CDR3 spells CSARSGHFRTDTQYF. In nucleotides, the CDR3 is TGCAGTGCTAGGAGCGGACATTTTCGCACAGATACGCAGTATTTT. The chain combines TRBV20-1 with TRBJ2-3; D is tentatively TRBD1 or TRBD2 (5 bases each). Looked up from germline, CDR1 is DFQATT and CDR2 is SNEGSKA (reference sequence). This CDR3 spans 15 amino acids. V lost 3 bases and J 1 base, leaving 14 bases between the germline ends.

This clonotype has just a few counts. V and J are TRBV6-1 and TRBJ1-6, with TRBD1 as a possible D gene (6 bases). The CDR3 has 14 amino acids. V was trimmed by 4 bases and J by 3 bases, leaving 7 bases between them. Germline-derived CDR1 and CDR2 are MNHNS and SASEGT. The CDR3 DNA reads as TGTGCCAGCAGTGGAGGGGGCTATAATTCACCCCTCCACTTT. Its translation: CASSGGGYNSPLHF.

The chain carries TRBV12-3 or TRBV12-4 and TRBJ2-1; 11 nucleotides align to TRBD1. The CDR3 covers 15 residues. V shed 6 bases, J shed 8 bases, and the junction held 9 bases outside the gene matches. CDR3 nucleotide sequence: TGTGCCAGCAGACCGGGACAGGGGGTCTGGGATGAGCAGTTCTTC. As protein: CASRPGQGVWDEQFF.

The chain joins TRBV9 to TRBJ2-3, with 9 bases fitting TRBD1. CDR1 is SGDLS and CDR2 is YYNGEE in the germline V gene. The trim removed 7 bases at V and 2 bases at J, leaving 2 bases unmatched. CDR3 length equals 13 residues. The CDR3 sequence is CASGTGNTDTQYF. The CDR3 nucleotides read TGTGCCAGCGGGACAGGGAACACAGATACGCAGTATTTT. The full variable domain, its missing parts supplied by reference TRBV9 and TRBJ2-3, is DSGVTQTPKHLITATGQRVTLRCSPRSGDLSVYWYQQSLDQGLQFLIQYYNGEERAKGNILERFSAQQFPDLHSELNLSSLELGDSALYFCASGTGNTDTQYFGPGTRLTVL.

This clonotype has just a few counts. V gene TRBV5-4 combines with J gene TRBJ1-1, with D perhaps TRBD1 (5 bases). Germline-derived CDR1 and CDR2 are SGHNT and YYREEE (reference sequence). The CDR3 is 16 residues long. V lost 0 bases to trimming and J lost 0 bases, with 12 bases between them. The CDR3 bases are TGTGCCAGCAGCTTGGGTGGGGCGGGGGTGAACACTGAAGCTTTCTTT. Translated, it gives CASSLGGAGVNTEAFF.

This chain uses TRBV2 with TRBJ2-2; 10 nucleotides line up with TRBD1. J gave up 3 bases and V 5 bases, and 3 bases lay outside the gene matches. This CDR3 spans 15 amino acids. Germline CDR1 reads SNHLY; CDR2 reads FYNNEI. The CDR3 nucleotides are TGTGCCAGCAGTCCGGGACAGGGGTACACCGGGGAGCTGTTTTTT. Protein product: CASSPGQGYTGELFF.

This clonotype was seen a few times. The chain has TRBV19 and TRBJ1-5; D is unclear. This CDR3 region has 16 residues. Germline CDR1 LNHDA, CDR2 SQIVND (reference sequence). Deletions cut 1 base from V and 4 bases from J, with 14 bases between. CDR3 nucleotide sequence: TGTGCCAGTAGTATAGTTCCCGGCAGCTCGAATCAGCCCCAGCATTTT. As protein: CASSIVPGSSNQPQHF.

This rearrangement joins TRBV6-1 to TRBJ2-1, with 8 bases fitting TRBD2. CDR1 MNHNS and CDR2 SASEGT come from the germline V gene. The length of the CDR3 is 15 residues. J gave up 4 bases and V 6 bases, and 8 bases lay outside the gene matches. CDR3 residues: CASRTGGAGYNEQFF. The DNA for the CDR3 is TGTGCCAGCAGAACCGGGGGGGCGGGGTACAATGAGCAGTTCTTC.

The CDR3 reads CASSRGLSGAASGELFF. The DNA of the CDR3 is TGTGCCAGCAGTCGGGGCCTTAGTGGGGCGGCCTCCGGGGAGCTGTTTTTT. The V gene is TRBV11-3, the J gene TRBJ2-2, with D perhaps matching TRBD1 or TRBD2 (5 bases each). V lost 6 bases, J lost 6 bases, and 23 bases lay in between. Germline V gene lookup returns CDR1 SGHNT and CDR2 YENEEA. CDR3 length: 17 residues.

The J gene is TRBJ2-2, the V gene TRBV6-1; TRBD2 agrees at 8 bases. Trimming took 1 base from V and 5 from J; bases not matched to a gene: 3. In germline, CDR1 is MNHNS, CDR2 SASEGT. This CDR3 contains 15 residues. CDR3 sequence reads: CASSEVAGGTGELFF. The CDR3 DNA reads TGTGCCAGCAGTGAAGTGGCGGGAGGAACCGGGGAGCTGTTTTTT.

The rearrangement joins TRBV10-1 to TRBJ2-3, with D hard to call. The germline CDR1 and CDR2 sequences are WNHNN and SYGVQD (reference sequence). Trimming cost V 3 bases and J 3 bases, with 13 bases left between them. CDR3 length: 15 amino acids. The CDR3, as DNA: TGCGCCAGCAGTGACGCGACCCCCTCTACAGATACGCAGTATTTT. Translated, it gives CASSDATPSTDTQYF.

This clonotype was seen only once. This sequence joins TRBV1 and TRBJ1-5. TRBV1 is shown as a pseudogene. CDR3 length: 14 amino acids. The CDR3 is CTSSQDRGNQPQHF. The CDR3 DNA is TGCACCAGCAGCCAAGATCGGGGAAATCAGCCCCAGCATTTT.

The CDR3 DNA reads as TGTGCCATCAGTGATTCTAATAGGGGGACAGAAAATGGCTACACCTTC. Protein product: CAISDSNRGTENGYTF. The chain employs TRBV10-3 and TRBJ1-2, with 7 bases matching TRBD1. V lost 3 bases, J lost 6 bases, and 13 bases stayed unmatched. CDR3 length equals 16 residues. CDR1 is ENHRY, CDR2 SYGVKD, per germline.

This clonotype was detected a few times. The chain carries TRBV6-1 and TRBJ2-3, with 8 positions matching TRBD2. Trimming at V came to 6 bases and at J to 0 bases, leaving 5 bases not matched to a gene. From germline, CDR1 is MNHNS and CDR2 SASEGT. CDR3 length equals 15 residues. The CDR3 nucleotides read TGTGCCAGCAGCACGCGGGGGGCCAGCACAGATACGCAGTATTTT. It encodes CASSTRGASTDTQYF.

The gene calls are TRBV12-3 or TRBV12-4 and TRBJ1-1, with unresolved D. The CDR3 has 13 residues. Trimming removed 3 bases from V and 1 base from J, with 6 bases in between. CDR3 DNA sequence: TGTGCCAGCAGTTTTCCCGAGAACACTGAAGCTTTCTTT. Its protein product is CASSFPENTEAFF.

The chain couples TRBV20-1 to TRBJ2-2; TRBD2 matches 9 bases. The V gene end was trimmed by 3 bases and the J gene end by 2 bases; junction bases not matched to a gene: 4. The V gene's germline CDR1 is DFQATT and CDR2 SNEGSKA (reference sequence). CDR3 size: 15 residues. The CDR3: CSASIAGVNTGELFF. In DNA form, the CDR3 reads TGCAGTGCTAGTATAGCGGGGGTAAACACCGGGGAGCTGTTTTTT.

The genes are TRBV9 and TRBJ2-5; 9 nucleotides align to TRBD2. The germline V gene encodes CDR1 SGDLS and CDR2 YYNGEE. This CDR3 is built from 17 residues. After removal of 0 bases from V and 5 bases from J, the junction contained 11 bases not matched to a gene. DNA of the CDR3: TGTGCCAGCAGCGTAGGGGTCGGCGGGGGGGCCAGGGAGACCCAGTACTTC. Protein product: CASSVGVGGGARETQYF.

J is TRBJ2-1 and V is TRBV2; D ambiguous. Germline CDR1 reads SNHLY; CDR2 reads FYNNEI. The CDR3 is 10 amino acids. Trimming shortened V by 8 bases and J by 7 bases, and 6 bases separated the two germline ends. DNA for the CDR3: TGTGCCAGCGGGCGTAATGAGCAGTTCTTC. Its translation: CASGRNEQFF.

V usage is TRBV12-3 or TRBV12-4 and J usage is TRBJ2-7; no reliable D call. The length of the CDR3 is 12 residues. V was pared by 6 bases and J by 5 bases, with 11 bases between. CDR3 region: CASSWTEDEQYF. Written as DNA, the CDR3 is TGTGCCAGCAGCTGGACCGAGGACGAGCAGTACTTC.